This is a list of T cell receptor beta chains from one sample in a study of molecular identifiers for immune sequencing clone quantification. Via MiXCR, TCRdb re-called the PCR reads, giving one row per CDR3 protein. The profile shows 250,000 to 350,000 distinct CDR3 sequences, roughly 23% of them singletons. Input material: naive CD8+ T cells from blood, with Jurkat cell RNA spiked in. Receptor source: a human donor in good health. Some libraries in this study had Jurkat cell RNA spiked in. Each CDR3 is given with its conserved first and last residue. A D gene is named only where the DNA matches it firmly. Part of the rows lack a size; the others show once, few, many or a class for expanded clones.

J gene	D gene	clone size	V gene	CDR3 protein	CDR3 DNA
TRBJ2-3	TRBD2	many	TRBV5-4	CASSGQTGWLAGSTDTQYF	TGTGCCAGCAGCGGGCAGACAGGGTGGCTAGCGGGGAGCACAGATACGCAGTATTTT
TRBJ2-3	-	-	TRBV4-1	CASSAHGARITDTQYF	TGCGCCAGCAGCGCCCACGGGGCTAGAATCACAGATACGCAGTATTTT
TRBJ2-7	-	many	TRBV28	CASSFSRALYEQYF	TGTGCCAGCAGTTTTTCACGGGCCCTCTACGAGCAGTACTTC
TRBJ1-4	-	-	TRBV4-3	CASSQDGGGVPGGEKLFF	TGCGCCAGCAGCCAAGATGGGGGAGGGGTCCCGGGGGGAGAAAAACTGTTTTTT
TRBJ2-4	TRBD2	few	TRBV7-9	CASSIEPGLAGAGVAKNIQYF	TGTGCCAGCAGCATAGAACCGGGACTAGCGGGAGCTGGAGTAGCCAAAAACATTCAGTACTTC
TRBJ2-5	-	many	TRBV5-4	CASSPRAVPETQYF	TGTGCCAGCAGCCCCCGGGCGGTCCCAGAGACCCAGTACTTC
TRBJ2-6	-	many	TRBV7-2	CASSLVIGSPGANVLTF	TGTGCCAGCAGCTTAGTTATCGGGTCTCCTGGGGCCAACGTCCTGACTTTC
TRBJ2-1	-	few	TRBV11-2	CASSLVGVWQFF	TGTGCCAGCAGCTTAGTGGGGGTGTGGCAGTTCTTC
TRBJ2-7	-	few	TRBV20-1	CSASFGAEQYF	TGCAGTGCTAGCTTTGGGGCCGAGCAGTACTTC
TRBJ1-5	-	many	TRBV28	CASSFPIYSNQPQHF	TGTGCCAGCAGTTTCCCAATATATAGCAATCAGCCCCAGCATTTT
TRBJ1-1	TRBD1	many	TRBV4-3	CASSQNRGTEAFF	TGCGCCAGCAGCCAGAACAGGGGCACTGAAGCTTTCTTT
TRBJ2-2	-	-	TRBV6-2/TRBV6-3	CASSPISTVPNTGELFF	TGTGCCAGCAGCCCGATCTCAACCGTTCCGAACACCGGGGAGCTGTTTTTT
TRBJ1-4	TRBD1	many	TRBV27	CASRIGTGRFEKLFF	TGTGCCAGCCGAATCGGGACAGGGAGGTTTGAAAAACTGTTTTTT
TRBJ2-1	-	many	TRBV7-9	CASSPGPRSSYNEQFF	TGTGCCAGCAGCCCCGGTCCGCGAAGCTCCTACAATGAGCAGTTCTTC